These T cell receptor beta chains were read from a single sample in a study of early T cells in non-severe SARS-CoV-2 infection. TCRdb recomputed calls from the 5' RACE reads with MiXCR, one row per CDR3 protein. This sample has 30,000 or so distinct CDR3 sequences, with roughly 6.6% found just once. The specimen was whole blood. All receptors come from an adult who was a healthcare worker with PCR-confirmed SARS-CoV-2 infection or an uninfected control (not recorded which). The CDR3 runs from the conserved cysteine through the conserved F or W. Each record gives: D gene, J gene, V gene, clone size, CDR3 protein, CDR3 DNA. The D gene is left open where the match is weak. Not every row has a clone size; where given, it reads once, few, many or a size class.

TRBD2	TRBJ2-5	TRBV7-9	-	CASSLSGSVLFGETQYF	TGTGCCAGCAGCTTAAGCGGGAGCGTTTTATTTGGTGAGACCCAGTACTTC
-	TRBJ2-7	TRBV5-1	-	CASRPLPGTQSQEQYF	TGCGCCAGCAGGCCCCTGCCCGGGACCCAGTCGCAGGAGCAGTACTTC
-	TRBJ2-7	TRBV25-1	many	CASSAFYEQYF	TGTGCCAGCAGTGCCTTCTACGAGCAGTACTTC
TRBD2	TRBJ2-1	TRBV6-5	medium-sized	CASSWTSGPNEQFF	TGTGCCAGCAGTTGGACTAGCGGTCCTAATGAGCAGTTCTTC
-	TRBJ1-1	TRBV30	many	CAWSVTADTEAFF	TGTGCCTGGAGTGTAACAGCGGACACTGAAGCTTTCTTT
-	TRBJ2-5	TRBV30	few	CARGTPWETQYF	TGTGCCAGAGGGACCCCTTGGGAGACCCAGTACTTC
TRBD1	TRBJ2-7	TRBV5-4	few	CASSIGQEVYEQYF	TGTGCCAGCAGCATAGGACAGGAAGTCTACGAGCAGTACTTC
-	TRBJ2-5	TRBV21-1	many	CASYHPGQEKETQYF	TGTGCCAGCTATCACCCGGGACAGGAAAAAGAGACCCAGTACTTC
-	TRBJ1-2	TRBV30	-	CAWNARAYGYTF	TGTGCCTGGAACGCTCGTGCCTATGGCTACACCTTC
-	TRBJ2-3	TRBV9	-	CASSSRATGDTQYF	TGTGCCAGCAGCTCCCGGGCCACAGGGGATACGCAGTATTTT
-	TRBJ1-5	TRBV12-3/TRBV12-4	many	CASSFSRRDSNQPQHF	TGTGCCAGCAGTTTTTCCAGGCGGGATAGCAATCAGCCCCAGCATTTT
-	TRBJ2-7	TRBV6-2/TRBV6-3	many	CASSYTLEVDEQYF	TGTGCCAGCAGTTACACCCTAGAAGTTGACGAGCAGTACTTC
TRBD1	TRBJ1-2	TRBV18	many	CASSPTGQDYGYTF	TGTGCCAGCTCACCTACGGGACAGGATTATGGCTACACCTTC
-	TRBJ2-1	TRBV27	many	CASSPWDPIGGEQFF	TGTGCCAGCAGTCCGTGGGACCCCATAGGAGGTGAGCAGTTCTTC
-	TRBJ2-4	TRBV6-1	many	CASSEAHHGAAYIQYF	TGTGCCAGCAGTGAAGCGCATCATGGGGCCGCGTACATTCAGTACTTC
TRBD1	TRBJ1-2	TRBV11-1	many	CASSSTGDYYGYTF	TGTGCCAGCAGCTCGACAGGGGACTACTATGGCTACACCTTC
TRBD1	TRBJ2-1	TRBV24-1	-	CATSMPGQGANEQFF	TGTGCCACCAGTATGCCGGGACAGGGGGCTAATGAGCAGTTCTTC
TRBD2	TRBJ2-1	TRBV20-1	-	CSARPSGGASFQFF	TGCAGTGCTAGACCCAGCGGGGGGGCCAGCTTTCAGTTCTTC
-	TRBJ2-5	TRBV5-1	few	CASSLDSGRRQTQYF	TGCGCCAGCAGCTTGGATTCAGGGCGGCGGCAGACCCAGTACTTC
TRBD1	TRBJ1-6	TRBV4-3	many	CASSQDYSGGGNSPLHF	TGCGCCAGCAGCCAAGATTATTCAGGGGGAGGGAATTCACCCCTCCACTTT
TRBD2	TRBJ2-5	TRBV20-1	many	CSARPLAGGQETQYF	TGCAGTGCTCGGCCCCTAGCGGGGGGACAAGAGACCCAGTACTTC
-	TRBJ2-5	TRBV6-6	many	CASSTGASVVGTQYF	TGTGCCAGCAGTACTGGTGCTAGCGTGGTAGGGACCCAGTACTTC
-	TRBJ1-2	TRBV18	-	CASSASGTPNYGYTF	TGTGCCAGCTCAGCCTCCGGGACGCCTAACTATGGCTACACCTTC
-	TRBJ2-5	TRBV5-5	many	CASSLKDWETQYF	TGTGCCAGCAGCTTGAAAGACTGGGAGACCCAGTACTTC
-	TRBJ2-1	TRBV4-3	few	CASSPSVGSQVGEQFF	TGCGCCAGCAGCCCATCCGTGGGGTCCCAGGTCGGCGAGCAGTTCTTC
-	TRBJ2-4	TRBV4-3	-	CASSQRLQGSRLVAKNIQYF	TGCGCCAGCAGCCAAAGACTCCAGGGTTCTAGGCTGGTAGCCAAAAACATTCAGTACTTC
-	TRBJ1-4	TRBV20-1	many	CSARDQGRANEKLFF	TGCAGTGCTAGAGATCAAGGACGGGCTAATGAAAAACTGTTTTTT
TRBD1	TRBJ2-7	TRBV6-6	many	CASSFPGQGAYEQYF	TGTGCCAGCAGTTTTCCTGGACAGGGGGCCTACGAGCAGTACTTC
TRBD1	TRBJ1-6	TRBV29-1	many	CSVAVGTADSPLHF	TGCAGCGTTGCGGTCGGGACAGCAGATTCACCCCTCCACTTT
-	TRBJ1-2	TRBV7-9	-	CASSSGQFYGYTF	TGTGCCAGCAGCTCCGGACAGTTCTATGGCTACACCTTC
TRBD2	TRBJ2-7	TRBV7-8	few	CASSSGLAGGDEQYF	TGTGCCAGCAGTTCAGGACTAGCGGGGGGGGATGAGCAGTACTTC
-	TRBJ2-1	TRBV6-2/TRBV6-3	few	CASSKQYTPSGGRPYNEQFF	TGTGCCAGCAGTAAACAATATACGCCGTCAGGGGGGCGCCCATACAATGAGCAGTTCTTC
-	TRBJ2-5	TRBV12-3/TRBV12-4	many	CASRAGMIGETQYF	TGTGCCAGCAGAGCCGGGATGATAGGAGAGACCCAGTACTTC
-	TRBJ1-2	TRBV12-3/TRBV12-4	-	CASSTDSYGYTF	TGTGCCAGCAGTACTGACAGTTATGGCTACACCTTC
-	TRBJ2-1	TRBV6-5	few	CASSLSGTPYNEQFF	TGTGCCAGCAGTTTGTCCGGGACTCCCTACAATGAGCAGTTCTTC
-	TRBJ2-1	TRBV2	few	CASSHPIQQFF	TGTGCCAGCAGCCACCCGATTCAGCAGTTCTTC
-	TRBJ1-1	TRBV20-1	-	CSAPYMAEAFF	TGCAGTGCGCCCTATATGGCTGAAGCTTTCTTT
TRBD2	TRBJ2-1	TRBV7-2	many	CASGVSGSSYNEQFF	TGTGCCAGCGGGGTTAGCGGGAGCTCCTACAATGAGCAGTTCTTC
-	TRBJ2-1	TRBV6-5	many	CASSYPLRKGDEQFF	TGTGCCAGCAGTTACCCCCTAAGGAAAGGTGATGAGCAGTTCTTC
TRBD2	TRBJ2-1	TRBV11-2	many	CASSLRLAGGEQFF	TGTGCCAGCAGCTTAAGACTAGCGGGAGGTGAGCAGTTCTTC
-	TRBJ2-1	TRBV14	many	CASSQVFWYEQFF	TGTGCCAGCAGCCAAGTCTTTTGGTATGAGCAGTTCTTC